These 10 T cell receptor beta chains originate from one sample sequenced in a study of Ad26.COV2.S vaccination and SARS-CoV-2 variants. Regarding treatment: some 19 received Ad26.COV2.S at low or high dose, single or two shots; 5 received placebo; per-sample allocation not given. The samples were gathered on day 63 after the first injection of vaccine or placebo. Generated by immunoSEQ multiplex PCR, the TCRdb table keeps only in-frame clones and is missing some. The table shows almost 400,000 clones, with around nine tenths occurring only once. Sequenced here: peripheral blood, sampled in a trial of Ad26.COV2.S vaccine versus placebo. These receptors were collected from a person between 18 and 60 years old who received the Ad26.COV2.S COVID-19 vaccine or a placebo.

This clone showed up just a few times. The CDR3 region has the DNA TGTGCCAGCAGCCCAAATAGCGGGAGGGATTACGAGCAGTACTTC. It encodes CASSPNSGRDYEQYF. This chain connects TRBV11-3 to TRBJ2-7; TRBD2 aligns across 11 bases. J gave up 4 bases and V 5 bases, and 7 bases lay outside the gene matches. This CDR3 comprises 15 residues. Per germline, CDR1 SGHNT and CDR2 YENEEA.

V is TRBV30 and J is TRBJ2-2; D perhaps matches TRBD1 (7 bases). Trimming pared 6 bases from V and 2 bases from J, leaving 16 bases between. The CDR3 totals 15 residues. Looked up from germline, CDR1 is GTSNPN and CDR2 is SVGIG (reference sequence). CDR3 bases: TGTGCCTGTACGCGGGACAGTACTAACACCGGGGAGCTGTTTTTT. The encoded protein is CACTRDSTNTGELFF.

There are a few counts of this clone. This sample also contains other DNA sequences that code for the same CDR3. The CDR3 region has the DNA TGTGCCAGCAGCGAACAGGGCACCGGGGAGCTGTTTTTT. Amino acids: CASSEQGTGELFF. The J gene is TRBJ2-2, the V gene TRBV7-3; weak D call: TRBD1 (6 bases). The V end was cut by 5 bases, the J end by 4 bases, with 8 bases between. This CDR3 contains 13 residues. Germline V gene data show CDR1 as SGHTA and CDR2 as FQGTGA.

This chain uses TRBV19 with TRBJ2-7; D is perhaps TRBD1 or TRBD2 (5 bases each). The V and J ends lost 3 bases and 6 bases respectively, with 9 bases between them. Germline values: CDR1 LNHDA, CDR2 SQIVND (reference sequence). The length of the CDR3 is 12 residues. The DNA of the CDR3 is TGTGCCAGTAGTATTGAGGGACGCGAGCAGTACTTC. It yields the protein CASSIEGREQYF.

The chain uses TRBV4-3 and TRBJ2-1; D call uncertain. The length of the CDR3 is 17 residues. With 0 bases removed from V and 0 bases from J, the gap between germline ends came to 12 bases. Per the germline V gene, CDR1 is LGHNA and CDR2 is YSLEER. The CDR3 loop is CASSQDFAPSSYNEQFF. In nucleotides, the CDR3 is TGCGCCAGCAGCCAAGATTTTGCACCGAGCTCCTACAATGAGCAGTTCTTC.

The J gene is TRBJ2-3, the V gene TRBV5-1; maybe TRBD2 (6 bases). CDR1 and CDR2 from the germline V gene are SGHRS and YFSETQ. V was pared by 0 bases and J by 5 bases, with 16 bases between. The CDR3 sequence is 16 residues long. CDR3 sequence (DNA): TGCGCCAGCAGCTTGGCCTTAAATTCCGGGGGAGATACGCAGTATTTT. Its translation: CASSLALNSGGDTQYF.

V usage is TRBV9 and J usage is TRBJ1-3, with D perhaps matching TRBD1 (5 bases). CDR1 and CDR2 (germline): SGDLS, YYNGEE. This CDR3 is 16 amino acids long. V lost 4 bases, J lost 0 bases, and 14 bases lay in between. CDR3 sequence: CASSPPGTSSGNTIYF. CDR3 nucleotides: TGTGCCAGCAGCCCCCCTGGGACTAGCTCTGGAAACACCATATATTTT. Using reference TRBV9 and TRBJ1-3 for the parts outside the CDR3, the full variable domain is DSGVTQTPKHLITATGQRVTLRCSPRSGDLSVYWYQQSLDQGLQFLIQYYNGEERAKGNILERFSAQQFPDLHSELNLSSLELGDSALYFCASSPPGTSSGNTIYFGEGSWLTVV.

V usage is TRBV28 and J usage is TRBJ1-1; TRBD1 matches 7 bases. The germline gives CDR1 MDHEN, CDR2 SYDVKM. CDR3 size: 12 residues. V shed 5 bases, J shed 6 bases, and the junction held 3 bases outside the gene matches. The chain's CDR3 is CASSLQGPEAFF. CDR3 in DNA: TGTGCCAGCAGTCTACAGGGGCCTGAAGCTTTCTTT.

V is TRBV28 and J is TRBJ1-2; the match to TRBD1 covers 11 bases. Germline V gene lookup returns CDR1 MDHEN and CDR2 SYDVKM. V was pared by 8 bases and J by 4 bases, with 6 bases of the junction left unmatched. The CDR3 totals 14 residues. CDR3 protein: CASRTGGLFYGYTF. For the CDR3, the DNA is TGTGCCAGCCGGACAGGGGGCTTATTCTATGGCTACACCTTC.

Details on this clone: This sample includes further DNA sequences coding for the same CDR3. The V and J genes are TRBV4-1 and TRBJ2-7, with 8 bases aligning to TRBD1. This CDR3 has 14 residues. The germline gives CDR1 MGHRA, CDR2 YSYEKL. V shed 1 base, J shed 4 bases, and the junction held 3 bases outside the gene matches. The CDR3 DNA follows: TGCGCCAGCAGCCAAGGGGACAGGTCTTACGAGCAGTACTTC. This encodes CASSQGDRSYEQYF.